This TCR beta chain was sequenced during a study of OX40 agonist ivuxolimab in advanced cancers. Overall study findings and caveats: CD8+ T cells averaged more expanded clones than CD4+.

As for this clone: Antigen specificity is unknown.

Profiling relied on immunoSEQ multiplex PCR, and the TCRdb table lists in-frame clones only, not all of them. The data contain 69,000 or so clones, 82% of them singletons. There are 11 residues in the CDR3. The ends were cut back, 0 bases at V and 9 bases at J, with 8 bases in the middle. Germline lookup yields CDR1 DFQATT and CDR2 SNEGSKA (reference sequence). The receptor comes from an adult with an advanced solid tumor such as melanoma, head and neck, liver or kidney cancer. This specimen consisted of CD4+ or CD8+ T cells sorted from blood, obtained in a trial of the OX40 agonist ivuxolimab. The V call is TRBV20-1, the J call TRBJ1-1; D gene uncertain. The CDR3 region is CSARDLTKAFF. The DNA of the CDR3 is TGCAGTGCTAGAGACCTTACAAAAGCTTTCTTT.